This T cell receptor (beta chain) was captured in a study of blood T cells in healthy people across ages. V was shortened by 6 bases and J by 0 bases, with 20 bases between the two germline ends. The CDR3 is 17 amino acids. Each sample used at least 6 million PBMCs. A second about 7 to 11 cycle PCR used barcoded and J-beta primers. TCRdb called the 5' RACE reads again in MiXCR, with one record for every CDR3 protein. In the table there are around 1,000,000 distinct CDR3 sequences, around 25% of which are singletons. These sequences were also reported in another study, on T cells of mothers and their children. According to that study: The authors used all extracted RNA for cDNA synthesis, at 1.5 ug per 15 ul. The TCR beta CDR3 read count exceeded 9 million for each mother and was about 3 million for each child. A slight, non-significant increase in overlap was found for related mother-child pairs relative to unrelated pairs.

The sequenced sample consisted of blood. The chain carries TRBV12-3 or TRBV12-4 and TRBJ2-5; D perhaps matches TRBD2 (6 bases). This TCR derives from a girl aged 2 to 9 in good health. Here the CDR3 reads CASSPFAGIKYQETQYF. Here the CDR3 DNA reads TGTGCCAGCAGCCCCTTCGCGGGGATAAAGTACCAAGAGACCCAGTACTTC.